This is a list of T cell receptor beta chains from one sample in a study of blood T cell repertoires in COVID-19. TCRdb keeps only in-frame clones here, not all; method: immunoSEQ multiplex PCR. The table has about 49,000 clones, roughly nine tenths seen once; the top ten hold around 5%. The sample consisted of peripheral blood. All receptors derive from a man in his forties or fifties with active COVID-19. Each CDR3 is given with its conserved first and last residue. A D gene is named only where the DNA matches it firmly. Only part of the rows carry a size: once, few, many, or a class if the clone is expanded.

clone size	J gene	V gene	D gene	CDR3 DNA	CDR3 protein
NA	TRBJ1-1	TRBV19	NA	TGTGCCAGTAGTACCTTAGACAGGTTGAACACTGAAGCTTTCTTT	CASSTLDRLNTEAFF
NA	TRBJ1-5	TRBV24-1	TRBD1	TGTGCCACCAGTGTATCAGGGGGTAATCAGCCCCAGCATTTT	CATSVSGGNQPQHF
once	TRBJ2-2	TRBV6-1	TRBD2	TGTGCCAGCAGTGAAGGAATCCGCCGGGGGGGCACCGGGGAGCTGTTTTTT	CASSEGIRRGGTGELFF
NA	TRBJ1-2	TRBV27	TRBD1	TGTGCCAGTACGACAGGGGGGAACTATGGCTACACCTTC	CASTTGGNYGYTF
NA	TRBJ2-7	TRBV5-1	TRBD1	TGCGCCAGCAGCCTTGGGACAGGTGAACGTTACGAGCAGTACTTC	CASSLGTGERYEQYF
NA	TRBJ1-6	TRBV28	NA	TGTGCCAGCAGTTTAAATTCAGGGAGGGATTCACCCCTCCACTTT	CASSLNSGRDSPLHF
NA	TRBJ2-6	TRBV11-2	NA	TGTGCCAGCAGCTTCGACTGGTCTGGGGCCAACGTCCTGACTTTC	CASSFDWSGANVLTF
NA	TRBJ2-7	TRBV9	TRBD2	TGTGCCAGCAGCGCCGGAGGACTAGCCTACGAGCAGTACTTC	CASSAGGLAYEQYF
NA	TRBJ2-7	TRBV5-1	TRBD2	TGCGCCAGCAGCGATTCTAGCGGGAGAAGGCCGAGTGGGAGGGGCGAGCAGTACTTC	CASSDSSGRRPSGRGEQYF
NA	TRBJ1-2	TRBV28	NA	TGTGCCAGCAGTTCGGGGGGTATGAGCTACACCTTC	CASSSGGMSYTF
NA	TRBJ2-3	TRBV29-1	TRBD1	TGCAGCGTTGAAATTTGGGGGACAGGGGACGGACCTAGCACAGATACGCAGTATTTT	CSVEIWGTGDGPSTDTQYF
once	TRBJ1-1	TRBV19	NA	TGTGCCAGTAGTGACTTAGTGACGGGGAAGGAAGCTTTCTTT	CASSDLVTGKEAFF
NA	TRBJ1-1	TRBV5-5	TRBD1	TGTGCCAGCAGCTTCCGGACAGGGGAGAACACTGAAGCTTTCTTT	CASSFRTGENTEAFF
NA	TRBJ2-1	TRBV14	TRBD1	TGTGCCAGCAGCCAAGCGACCGGACAGGGGAGAGCCGTTTTGGTCAATGAGCAGTTCTTC	CASSQATGQGRAVLVNEQFF
NA	TRBJ1-1	TRBV6-1	NA	TGTGCCAGCAGTGAAGCAAGGGGGGGGGACACTGAAGCTTTCTTT	CASSEARGGDTEAFF
few	TRBJ1-6	TRBV29-1	NA	TGCAGCGCCCGCTGGTCGGCGGAATCACCCCTCCACTTT	CSARWSAESPLHF
NA	TRBJ1-1	TRBV18	NA	TGTGCCAGCTCCGTGGCCGCAGGTGACACTGAAGCTTTCTTT	CASSVAAGDTEAFF
few	TRBJ1-2	TRBV7-9	NA	TGTGCCAGCAGCCTAGAGGTTAAGGACACACACTATGGCTACACCTTC	CASSLEVKDTHYGYTF
NA	TRBJ1-5	TRBV19	TRBD1	TGTGCCAGTAGTATTCTAATCACAGGGGTTTCCCTCAATCAGCCCCAGCATTTT	CASSILITGVSLNQPQHF
NA	TRBJ1-2	TRBV27	TRBD1	TGTGCCAGCACCACCAGACAGGGGGCACGGATTACACACTATGGCTACACCTTC	CASTTRQGARITHYGYTF
NA	TRBJ2-7	TRBV28	TRBD1	TGTGCCAGCAGTTTATCCGGGACAGGACTCTACGAGCAGTACTTC	CASSLSGTGLYEQYF
NA	TRBJ1-1	TRBV6-4	NA	TGTGCCAGCTCCCCCGAGGGGAACACTGAAGCTTTCTTT	CASSPEGNTEAFF
NA	TRBJ2-7	TRBV5-4	NA	TGTGCCAGCAGCTTGCGCAGGGGCGTTAAGTACTTC	CASSLRRGVKYF
NA	TRBJ1-1	TRBV16	NA	TGTGCCAGCAGCCTAACTTTAAGCACTGAAGCTTTCTTT	CASSLTLSTEAFF
NA	TRBJ1-4	TRBV6-6	NA	TGTGCCAGCAGGCGGGGGGCCGAGGAAAAACTGTTTTTT	CASRRGAEEKLFF
NA	TRBJ2-1	TRBV18	TRBD1	TGTGCCAGCTCACCCCTGGGACAGGGTTACAATGAGCAGTTCTTC	CASSPLGQGYNEQFF
NA	TRBJ1-2	TRBV10-3	TRBD1	TGTGCCATCAGTGAAGGGGACAGGGGGAACTATGGCTACACCTTC	CAISEGDRGNYGYTF
NA	TRBJ2-7	TRBV5-4	NA	TGTGCCAGCAGCGTCCGGGAGCGGACCTACGAGCAGTACTTC	CASSVRERTYEQYF
NA	TRBJ2-1	TRBV18	TRBD1	TGTGCCAGCTCACCACTGACAGGGGGGGACAATGAGCAGTTCTTC	CASSPLTGGDNEQFF
NA	TRBJ2-1	TRBV6-1	NA	TGTGCCAGCAGTTTCGGACACTTGGGCAATGAGCAGTTCTTC	CASSFGHLGNEQFF
NA	TRBJ2-7	TRBV6-5	TRBD1	TGTGCCAGCAGTTCGCACAGGGGCTACGAGCAGTACTTC	CASSSHRGYEQYF
NA	TRBJ2-5	TRBV28	TRBD2	TGTGCCAGCAGTCTGCTCGGGACTAGCGGGAAGGAGACCCAGTACTTC	CASSLLGTSGKETQYF
NA	TRBJ2-3	TRBV5-1	TRBD2	TGCGCCAGCAGCTGGGCGCGGACTAGCGGCACAGATACGCAGTATTTT	CASSWARTSGTDTQYF
NA	TRBJ2-3	TRBV10-3	NA	TGTGCCATCAAGGGGGGGCGCACAGATACGCAGTATTTT	CAIKGGRTDTQYF
NA	TRBJ1-1	TRBV6-5	NA	TGTGCCAGCAGTTTCATTGAAGCTTTCTTT	CASSFIEAFF
NA	TRBJ2-1	TRBV6-5	TRBD1	TGTGCCAGCAGTTACCGTGGGACAGGGGAGCGCAATGAGCAGTTCTTC	CASSYRGTGERNEQFF
few	TRBJ2-7	TRBV7-9	NA	TGTGCCAGCAGCCCCCTCCGCGAGCAGTACTTC	CASSPLREQYF
NA	TRBJ2-1	TRBV5-4	TRBD2	TGTGCCAGCAGCTCGACTAGCGGGAGATACAGTGAGCAGTTCTTC	CASSSTSGRYSEQFF
NA	TRBJ2-3	TRBV4-1	NA	TGCGCCAGCAGCCAAGCGACCCTAGGAGGTCGTACAGATACGCAGTATTTT	CASSQATLGGRTDTQYF
NA	TRBJ2-2	TRBV7-9	TRBD2	TGTGCCAGCAGCCCCTGGACTAGCGGGAGGGTGAAGGCCGGGGAGCTGTTTTTT	CASSPWTSGRVKAGELFF
NA	TRBJ2-1	TRBV11-2	NA	TGTGCCAGCAGCCCGACCCTCCGGGACACCAGCTCCTACAATGAGCAGTTCTTC	CASSPTLRDTSSYNEQFF
NA	TRBJ2-7	TRBV10-1	TRBD1	TGCGCCAGCAGTGCTGTTTTAGGGGGCTCGTGGTACGAGCAGTACTTC	CASSAVLGGSWYEQYF
NA	TRBJ1-6	TRBV19	TRBD1	TGTGCCACCCAGATGTCCGGGACAGGGGGAAATTCACCCCTCCACTTT	CATQMSGTGGNSPLHF
NA	TRBJ1-1	TRBV10-3	TRBD1	TGTGCCATCAGGGGGGGACAGGGGTACACTGAAGCTTTCTTT	CAIRGGQGYTEAFF
NA	TRBJ2-7	TRBV19	NA	TGTGCCAGTAGTATATATCAGCGTTACTACGAGCAGTACTTC	CASSIYQRYYEQYF
NA	TRBJ2-7	TRBV18	TRBD2	TGTGCCAGCTCACCTAGCGGGCCAACTTACGAGCAGTACTTC	CASSPSGPTYEQYF
NA	TRBJ2-1	TRBV15	NA	TGTGCCACCAGCAGAGGCGGGGCAGGGGGTAATGAGCAGTTCTTC	CATSRGGAGGNEQFF
NA	TRBJ2-4	TRBV7-2	NA	TGTGCCAGCAGCCTAGCCAAAAACATTCAGTACTTC	CASSLAKNIQYF
NA	TRBJ2-1	TRBV11-2	NA	TGTGCCAGCAGCTTAGGAGGAATAAATGAGCAGTTCTTC	CASSLGGINEQFF
NA	TRBJ1-1	TRBV28	TRBD1	TGTGCCAGCAGGACGGACAGGGGGCTTCCACGGATCAACACTGAAGCTTTCTTT	CASRTDRGLPRINTEAFF
NA	TRBJ1-4	TRBV9	TRBD1	TGTGCCAGCAGCCCCGAGGGGACAGGGTTTGAAAAACTGTTTTTT	CASSPEGTGFEKLFF
NA	TRBJ1-1	TRBV10-3	TRBD1	TGTGCCATGCGGGACAGCTTGAACACTGAAGCTTTCTTT	CAMRDSLNTEAFF
NA	TRBJ2-5	TRBV28	NA	TGTGCCAGCAGGGGTTGGAGGGAGACCCAGTACTTC	CASRGWRETQYF
NA	TRBJ2-5	TRBV5-3	TRBD2	TGTGCCAGAAGCTTGGAACTAGCGGGAGGGGGAGAAGAGACCCAGTACTTC	CARSLELAGGGEETQYF
medium-sized	TRBJ1-2	TRBV5-1	TRBD1	TGCGCCAGCAGCTTGGTTCAGGGGGCCCAATATGGCTACACCTTC	CASSLVQGAQYGYTF
few	TRBJ2-7	TRBV30	NA	TGTGCCTGGAGTTACCGGGGCTACGAGCAGTACTTC	CAWSYRGYEQYF
few	TRBJ1-5	TRBV12-5	NA	TGTGCTAGTGGTTTGGTACTGAGAAATCAGCCCCAGCATTTT	CASGLVLRNQPQHF